These 21 T cell receptor beta chains were all obtained from the same sample, sequenced in a study of beta chain features in type 1 diabetes. Study-wide results and caveats: There was a moderate but significant shortening of TCRB CDR3s in all four CD4+ subsets of Type 1 diabetes patients.

Their recognized antigens are unknown. Expressed TCRB transcripts were sequenced because the entire RNA isolate underwent reverse transcription. Only in-frame clones appear in the TCRdb table, and some are missing; sequencing was by immunoSEQ multiplex PCR. The data contain 130,000 or so clones, around 17% of them singletons. Material: central memory CD4+ T cells from blood. The receptor source for this set is a man aged 25 to 45 with type 1 diabetes.

This clone has just a few counts. The rearrangement links TRBV5-1 to TRBJ1-3, with D perhaps matching TRBD1 (6 bases). CDR1 and CDR2 (germline): SGHRS, YFSETQ. Trimming stripped 3 bases from V and 4 bases from J, with 11 bases between. This CDR3 comprises 14 residues. CDR3: CASSSSGTGNTIYF. The CDR3 DNA sequence: TGCGCCAGCAGCTCCTCCGGGACAGGAAACACCATATATTTT.

The CDR3 DNA reads TGTGCCAGCAGTTTGACAGGGGACAATGCCGGGGAGCTGTTTTTT. Translation gives CASSLTGDNAGELFF. The chain joins TRBV27 to TRBJ2-2, with TRBD1 identical over 8 bases. Germline CDR1 and CDR2: MNHEY and SMNVEV (reference sequence). The CDR3 contains 15 residues. Germline trimming cut 3 bases from V and 6 bases from J; bases unmatched to any gene: 6.

CDR3: CASSFGEAADTQYF. The CDR3 nucleotides read TGTGCCAGCTCATTCGGGGAGGCAGCAGATACGCAGTATTTT. The V gene is TRBV18, the J gene TRBJ2-3; the D gene is possibly TRBD2 (6 bases). Trimming cost V 5 bases and J 4 bases, with 13 bases left between them. Per germline, CDR1 KGHSH and CDR2 LQKENI. The CDR3 loop spans 14 amino acids.

This clone was counted a few times. The rearrangement joins TRBV7-2 to TRBJ2-3, with 7 positions matching TRBD2. Trimming took 3 bases from V and 6 from J; bases not matched to a gene: 3. This CDR3 is built from 13 residues. Germline V gives CDR1 SGHTA, CDR2 FQGNSA. The CDR3 reads CASSLGGYDTQYF. The CDR3 DNA reads as TGTGCCAGCAGCTTGGGGGGGTACGATACGCAGTATTTT.

The chain recombines TRBV7-8 with TRBJ2-5; 8 bases fit TRBD1. The CDR3 sequence is 15 residues long. V lost 3 bases to trimming and J lost 2 bases; unmatched junction nucleotides: 5. Germline CDR1 SGHVS, CDR2 FQNEAQ. CDR3 DNA sequence: TGTGCCAGCAGCTTGGACGGGACAGGTCAAGAGACCCAGTACTTC. Translation: CASSLDGTGQETQYF.

This clone was observed a few times. The genes are TRBV29-1 and TRBJ2-2, with 8 bases that match TRBD1. Germline CDR1 is SQVTM and CDR2 is ANQGSEA. Germline trimming cut 6 bases from V and 6 bases from J; bases unmatched to any gene: 9. The CDR3 sequence is 14 residues long. The CDR3 loop reads CSVMTGVVSGELFF. For the CDR3, the DNA is TGCAGCGTCATGACAGGGGTCGTTTCCGGGGAGCTGTTTTTT.

The sample holds a few counts of this clone. V is TRBV5-6 and J is TRBJ1-4; D is perhaps TRBD1 (5 bases). Per germline, CDR1 SGHDT and CDR2 YYEEEE. The length of the CDR3 is 14 residues. V was clipped by 7 bases and J by 6 bases, with 16 bases between them. The CDR3 loop is CASFREGIDEKLFF. The CDR3 region has the DNA TGTGCCAGCTTCCGGGAGGGGATAGATGAAAAACTGTTTTTT. Full variable domain (rest looked up from reference TRBV5-6 and TRBJ1-4): DAGVTQSPTHLIKTRGQQVTLRCSPKSGHDTVSWYQQALGQGPQFIFQYYEEEERQRGNFPDRFSGHQFPNYSSELNVNALLLGDSALYLCASFREGIDEKLFFGSGTQLSVL.

The V and J genes are TRBV29-1 and TRBJ2-2; D possibly corresponds to TRBD1 (6 bases). This CDR3 comprises 15 residues. V was cut by 7 bases and J by 8 bases, with 23 bases left in between. Germline values: CDR1 SQVTM, CDR2 ANQGSEA. The CDR3 protein is CSATGLRWERGELFF. The CDR3 DNA sequence: TGCAGCGCAACAGGGTTAAGATGGGAACGTGGGGAGCTGTTTTTT.

The chain has TRBV6-5 and TRBJ2-1; TRBD1 matches 8 bases. Germline assignment: CDR1 MNHEY and CDR2 SVGAGI. After removal of 5 bases from V and 15 bases from J, the junction contained 9 bases not matched to a gene. The CDR3 runs to 12 residues. CDR3 residues: CASSNPGTGAFF. CDR3 coding DNA: TGTGCCAGCAGTAACCCCGGGACAGGCGCGTTCTTC.

The rearrangement uses TRBV7-2 and TRBJ2-3; D is possibly TRBD2 (5 bases). This CDR3 region has 14 residues. CDR1 SGHTA and CDR2 FQGNSA come from the germline V gene. Trimming left V 8 bases short and J 4 bases short, with 16 bases between. CDR3 coding DNA: TGTGCCAGCTTAACCCAGGAGGCTGCAGATACGCAGTATTTT. Translated: CASLTQEAADTQYF.

This chain uses TRBV7-9 with TRBJ1-6; D gene ambiguous. The CDR3 sequence is 13 residues long. Trimming took off 5 bases at V and 6 bases at J, with 8 bases between the two ends. CDR1 is SEHNR, CDR2 FQNEAQ, per germline (reference sequence). The CDR3 reads CASSQDGNSPLHF. CDR3 in DNA: TGTGCCAGCAGCCAAGACGGTAATTCACCCCTCCACTTT.

This clone has just one count. The chain combines TRBV10-2 with TRBJ1-2, with a weak D call TRBD1 (6 bases). Germline CDR1 WSHSY, CDR2 SAAADI. Trimming took 6 bases from V and 8 from J, leaving 13 bases between them. The CDR3 totals 12 residues. Here the CDR3 DNA reads TGCGCCAGCAGCCGACAGGAAGGAGGCTACACCTTC. Translating gives CASSRQEGGYTF.

This clone has a handful of counts. V usage is TRBV7-2 and J usage is TRBJ1-2; D is unresolved. Germline lookup yields CDR1 SGHTA and CDR2 FQGNSA. V lost 5 bases and J lost 0, with 10 bases in between. CDR3 length: 14 residues. The CDR3, as DNA: TGTGCCAGCAGCCCCTATTTGACTAACTATGGCTACACCTTC. It codes for CASSPYLTNYGYTF.

This clone was observed a few times. The rearrangement uses TRBV18 and TRBJ2-7; 9 bases match TRBD1. The ends lost 4 bases at V and 2 bases at J; junction bases unmatched: 15. Germline CDR1 KGHSH, CDR2 LQKENI. The CDR3 length is 18 residues. CDR3: CASSLTHDPGQGTYEQYF. The CDR3 bases are TGTGCCAGCTCACTCACACACGACCCGGGACAGGGAACCTACGAGCAGTACTTC.

This clone occurred a few times. J is TRBJ2-3 and V is TRBV18; TRBD1 or TRBD2 may be the D gene (5 bases each). Germline CDR1 and CDR2: KGHSH and LQKENI. CDR3 length: 13 amino acids. Trimming pared 6 bases from V and 2 bases from J, leaving 9 bases between. In DNA, the CDR3 is TGTGCCAGCTCCCCCGGGGCCACAGATACGCAGTATTTT. As protein: CASSPGATDTQYF.

The chain combines TRBV6-1 with TRBJ2-5; 14 nucleotides align to TRBD2. CDR1 is MNHNS, CDR2 SASEGT, per germline. The CDR3 spans 15 residues. V lost 6 bases to trimming and J lost 4 bases; unmatched junction nucleotides: 4. DNA of the CDR3: TGTGCCAGCAGCTCCGGGACTAGCGGGGGAGAGACCCAGTACTTC. Encoded protein: CASSSGTSGGETQYF.

This chain joins TRBV7-9 and TRBJ2-1; D possibly corresponds to TRBD1 (5 bases). The germline gives CDR1 SEHNR, CDR2 FQNEAQ (reference sequence). The CDR3 is made up of 14 amino acids. V gave up 4 bases and J gave up 5 bases, with 12 bases separating them. DNA of the CDR3: TGTGCCAGCAGCTCGATAGACAGAGACAATGAGCAGTTCTTC. It codes for CASSSIDRDNEQFF.

V and J are TRBV1 and TRBJ1-2; the table's D gene call, TRBD1, was not cross checked with the DNA. TRBV1 is listed as a pseudogene. This CDR3 is built from 16 residues. The CDR3 nucleotides are TGCACCAGCAGCCAAGCCGGGACAAGAGCTAACTATGGCTACACCTTC. Translating gives CTSSQAGTRANYGYTF.

The CDR3 DNA reads as TGTGCCAGTAGCCAGGGAGGTGGGAATTCACCCCTCCACTTT. It encodes CASSQGGGNSPLHF. The chain joins TRBV19 to TRBJ1-6, with a weak D call TRBD1 (5 bases). The germline V gene has CDR1 LNHDA and CDR2 SQIVND (reference sequence). With 6 bases removed from V and 7 bases from J, the gap between germline ends came to 13 bases. The CDR3 loop spans 14 amino acids.

As concerns this clone: One end of the junction does not line up with germline, which may come from a read error. The chain has TRBV9 and TRBJ1-5, with TRBD1 as a possible D gene (5 bases). This CDR3 spans 14 amino acids. Germline V gene data show CDR1 as SGDLS and CDR2 as YYNGEE. The CDR3 loop reads CASSTGTGYQPQHF. CDR3 nucleotides: TGTGCCAGCAGCACCGGAACAGGCTATCAACCCCAGCATTTT.

This clone was detected a few times. One base separates it from a far larger clone, so it is likely a read error. The V call is TRBV5-4, the J call TRBJ2-3; no definite D call. V was pared by 7 bases and J by 2 bases, with 5 bases between. Germline loops: CDR1 SGHNT, CDR2 YYREEE (reference sequence). The CDR3 spans 11 residues. In DNA form, the CDR3 reads TGTGCCAGCGGGGACACAGATACGCAGTATTTT. It encodes CASGDTDTQYF.